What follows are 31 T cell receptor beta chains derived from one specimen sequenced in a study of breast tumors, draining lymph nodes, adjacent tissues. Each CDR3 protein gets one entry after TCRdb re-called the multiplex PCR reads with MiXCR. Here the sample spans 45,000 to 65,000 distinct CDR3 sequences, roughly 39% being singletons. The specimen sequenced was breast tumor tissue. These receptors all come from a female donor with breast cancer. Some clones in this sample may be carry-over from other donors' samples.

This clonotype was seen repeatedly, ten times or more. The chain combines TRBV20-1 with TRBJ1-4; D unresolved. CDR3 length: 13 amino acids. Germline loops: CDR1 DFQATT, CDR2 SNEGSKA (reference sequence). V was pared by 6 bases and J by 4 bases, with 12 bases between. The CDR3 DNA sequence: TGCAGTGCCAGGACGGATTATAATGAAAAACTGTTTTTT. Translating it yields CSARTDYNEKLFF.

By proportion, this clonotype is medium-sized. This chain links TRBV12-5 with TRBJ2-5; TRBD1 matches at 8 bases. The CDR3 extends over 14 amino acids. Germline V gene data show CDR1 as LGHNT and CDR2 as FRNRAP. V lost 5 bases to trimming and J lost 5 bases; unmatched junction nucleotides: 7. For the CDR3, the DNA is TGTGCTAGTGGTCCTCCAGGGGGCCGTGAGACCCAGTACTTC. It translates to CASGPPGGRETQYF.

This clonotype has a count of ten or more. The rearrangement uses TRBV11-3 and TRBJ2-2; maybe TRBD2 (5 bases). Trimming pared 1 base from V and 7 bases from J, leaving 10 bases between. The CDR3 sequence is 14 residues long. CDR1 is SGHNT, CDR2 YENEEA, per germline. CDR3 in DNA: TGTGCCAGCAGCTTAGGACGGGGTATCGGGGAGCTGTTTTTT. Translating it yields CASSLGRGIGELFF.

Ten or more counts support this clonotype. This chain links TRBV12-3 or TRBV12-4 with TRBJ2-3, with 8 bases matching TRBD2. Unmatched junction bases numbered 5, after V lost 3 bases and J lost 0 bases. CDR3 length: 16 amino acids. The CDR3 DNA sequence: TGTGCCAGCAGTTTCTACAGCGGGGGAAGCACAGATACGCAGTATTTT. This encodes CASSFYSGGSTDTQYF.

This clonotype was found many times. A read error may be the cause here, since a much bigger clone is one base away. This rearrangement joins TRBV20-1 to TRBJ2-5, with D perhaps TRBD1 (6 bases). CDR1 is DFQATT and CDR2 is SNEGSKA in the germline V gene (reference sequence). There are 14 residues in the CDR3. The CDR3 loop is CSAETGGNQATQYF. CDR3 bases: TGCAGTGCCGAGACAGGTGGCAACCAAGCGACCCAGTACTTC.

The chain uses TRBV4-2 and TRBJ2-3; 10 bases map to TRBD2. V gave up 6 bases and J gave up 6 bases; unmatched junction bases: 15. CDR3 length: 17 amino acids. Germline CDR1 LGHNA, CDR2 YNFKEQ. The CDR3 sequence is CASRRSGGSGRSDTQYF. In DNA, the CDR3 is TGTGCCAGCAGAAGATCGGGGGGTAGCGGGAGGTCGGATACGCAGTATTTT.

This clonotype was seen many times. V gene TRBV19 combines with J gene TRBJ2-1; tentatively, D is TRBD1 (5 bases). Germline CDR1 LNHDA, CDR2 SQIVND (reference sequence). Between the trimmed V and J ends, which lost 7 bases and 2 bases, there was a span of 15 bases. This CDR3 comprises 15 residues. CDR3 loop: CASTDSPRAYNEQFF. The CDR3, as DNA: TGTGCCAGTACCGACTCCCCCAGGGCCTACAATGAGCAGTTCTTC.

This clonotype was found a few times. In DNA form, the CDR3 reads TGTGCCAGCAGCTTGAGGGAGAAAAGCGAAGCTTTCTTT. This translates into CASSLREKSEAFF. The chain links TRBV7-9 to TRBJ1-1; no firm D call. CDR3 length: 13 residues. Germline CDR1 reads SEHNR; CDR2 reads FQNEAQ (reference sequence). V lost 3 bases, J lost 8 bases, and 13 bases lay in between.

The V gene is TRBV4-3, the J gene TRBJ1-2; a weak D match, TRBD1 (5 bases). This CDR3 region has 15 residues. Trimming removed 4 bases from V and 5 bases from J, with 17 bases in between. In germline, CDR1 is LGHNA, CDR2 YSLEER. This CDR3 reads CASSPSLVGGYGYTF. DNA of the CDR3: TGCGCCAGCAGCCCTTCCCTGGTCGGGGGTTATGGCTACACCTTC.

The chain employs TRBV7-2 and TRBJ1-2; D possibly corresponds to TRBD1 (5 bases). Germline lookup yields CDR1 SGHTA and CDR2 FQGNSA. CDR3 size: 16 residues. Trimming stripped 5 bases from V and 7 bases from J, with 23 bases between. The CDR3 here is CASSQGGQGAVGGYTF. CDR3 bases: TGTGCCAGCAGCCAAGGTGGGCAGGGTGCCGTTGGTGGCTACACCTTC.

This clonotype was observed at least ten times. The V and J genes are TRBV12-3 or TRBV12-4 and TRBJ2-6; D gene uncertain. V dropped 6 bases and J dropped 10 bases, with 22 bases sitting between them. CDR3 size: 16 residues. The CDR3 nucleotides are TGTGCCAGCAGCCATTTTCCCACGGTTGAAATTAACGTCCTGACTTTC. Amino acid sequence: CASSHFPTVEINVLTF.

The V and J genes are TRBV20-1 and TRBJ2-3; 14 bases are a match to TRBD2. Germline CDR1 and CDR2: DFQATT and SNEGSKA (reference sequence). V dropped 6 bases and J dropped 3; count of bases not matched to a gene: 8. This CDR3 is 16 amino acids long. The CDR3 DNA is TGCAGTGCACGAACGGGACTAGCGGGAGCAACAGATACGCAGTATTTT. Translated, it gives CSARTGLAGATDTQYF.

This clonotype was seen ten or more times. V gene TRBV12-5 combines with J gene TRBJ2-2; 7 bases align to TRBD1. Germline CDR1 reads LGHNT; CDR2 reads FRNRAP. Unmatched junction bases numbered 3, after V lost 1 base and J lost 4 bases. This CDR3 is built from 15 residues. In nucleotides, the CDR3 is TGTGCTAGTGGTTTGGGACAGGGCGGCACCGGGGAGCTGTTTTTT. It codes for CASGLGQGGTGELFF.

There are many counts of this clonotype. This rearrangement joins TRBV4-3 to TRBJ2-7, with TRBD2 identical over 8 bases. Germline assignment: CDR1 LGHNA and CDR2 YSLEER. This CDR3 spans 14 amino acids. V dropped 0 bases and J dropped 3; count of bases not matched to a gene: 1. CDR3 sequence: CASSQDSGVYEQYF. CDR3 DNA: TGCGCCAGCAGCCAAGATAGCGGGGTCTACGAGCAGTACTTC.

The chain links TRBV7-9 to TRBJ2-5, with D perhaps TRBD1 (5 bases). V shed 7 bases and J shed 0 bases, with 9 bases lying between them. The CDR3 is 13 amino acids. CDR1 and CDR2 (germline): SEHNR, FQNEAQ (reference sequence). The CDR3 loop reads CASNNRNQETQYF. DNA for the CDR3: TGTGCCAGCAACAACAGGAACCAAGAGACCCAGTACTTC.

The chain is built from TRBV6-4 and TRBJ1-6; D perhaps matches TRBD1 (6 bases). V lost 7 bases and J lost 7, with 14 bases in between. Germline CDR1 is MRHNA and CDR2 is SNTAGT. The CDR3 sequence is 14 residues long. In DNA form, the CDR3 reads TGTGCCAGCACAACAGGGAGGGTGAATTCACCCCTCCACTTT. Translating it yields CASTTGRVNSPLHF.

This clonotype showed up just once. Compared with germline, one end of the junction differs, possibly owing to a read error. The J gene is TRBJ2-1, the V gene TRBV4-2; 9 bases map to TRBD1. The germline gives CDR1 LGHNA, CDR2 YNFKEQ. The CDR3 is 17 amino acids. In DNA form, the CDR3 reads TGTGCCAGCAGCCAAGACGGTACAGGGGGCTATAACAATGGGCAGTTCTTC. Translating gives CASSQDGTGGYNNGQFF.

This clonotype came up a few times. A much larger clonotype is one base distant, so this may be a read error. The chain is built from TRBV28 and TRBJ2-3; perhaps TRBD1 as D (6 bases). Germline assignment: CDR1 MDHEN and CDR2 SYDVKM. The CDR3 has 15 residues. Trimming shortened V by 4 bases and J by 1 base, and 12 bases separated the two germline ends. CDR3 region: CASSYREGGTDTQYF. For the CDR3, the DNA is TGTGCCAGCAGTTACCGCGAGGGGGGCACAGATACGCAGTATTTT.

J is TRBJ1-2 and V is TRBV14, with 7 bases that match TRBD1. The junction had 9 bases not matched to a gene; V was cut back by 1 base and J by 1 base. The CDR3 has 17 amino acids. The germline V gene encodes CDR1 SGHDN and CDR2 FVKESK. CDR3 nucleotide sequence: TGTGCCAGCAGCCAAGGAGTTCGGACAGGCGTTAACTATGGCTACACCTTC. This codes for CASSQGVRTGVNYGYTF.

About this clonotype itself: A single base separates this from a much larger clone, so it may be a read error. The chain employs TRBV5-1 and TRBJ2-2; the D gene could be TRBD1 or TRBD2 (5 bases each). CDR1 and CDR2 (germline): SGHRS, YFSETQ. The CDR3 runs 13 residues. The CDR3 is CASSLYITGDLFF. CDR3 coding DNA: TGCGCCAGCAGCTTATATATCACCGGGGACCTGTTTTTT. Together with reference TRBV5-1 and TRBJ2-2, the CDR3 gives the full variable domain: KAGVTQTPRYLIKTRGQQVTLSCSPISGHRSVSWYQQTPGQGLQFLFEYFSETQRNKGNFPGRFSGRQFSNSRSEMNVSTLELGDSALYLCASSLYITGDLFFGEGSRLTVL.

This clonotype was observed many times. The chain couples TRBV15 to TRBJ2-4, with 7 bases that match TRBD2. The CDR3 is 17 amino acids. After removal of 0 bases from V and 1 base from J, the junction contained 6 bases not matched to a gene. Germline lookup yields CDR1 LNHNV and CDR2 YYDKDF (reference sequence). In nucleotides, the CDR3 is TGTGCCACCAGCAGAGAGGGGAGGGGAGGTGCCAAAAACATTCAGTACTTC. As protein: CATSREGRGGAKNIQYF.

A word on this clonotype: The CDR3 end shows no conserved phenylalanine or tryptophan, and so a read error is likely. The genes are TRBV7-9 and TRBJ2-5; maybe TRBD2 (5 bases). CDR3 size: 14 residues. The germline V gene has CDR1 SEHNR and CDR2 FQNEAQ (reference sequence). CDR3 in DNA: TGTGCCAGCAGCTCGGGGAACTCCAGAGAGGCCCAGTACCTC. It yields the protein CASSSGNSREAQYL.

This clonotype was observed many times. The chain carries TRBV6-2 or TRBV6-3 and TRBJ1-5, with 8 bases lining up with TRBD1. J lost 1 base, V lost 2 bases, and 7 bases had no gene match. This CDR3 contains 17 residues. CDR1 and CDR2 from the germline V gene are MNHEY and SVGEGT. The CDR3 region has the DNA TGTGCCAGCAGTTACACCGTGACAGGGGTGAGCAATCAGCCCCAGCATTTT. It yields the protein CASSYTVTGVSNQPQHF.

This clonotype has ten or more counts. The CDR3 region is CASSLVVGTNEKLFF. DNA for the CDR3: TGCGCCAGCAGCTTGGTTGTGGGAACTAATGAAAAACTGTTTTTT. The genes are TRBV5-1 and TRBJ1-4; D not certain. The CDR3 contains 15 residues. Germline loops: CDR1 SGHRS, CDR2 YFSETQ. Between the trimmed V and J ends, which lost 0 bases and 1 base, there was a span of 7 bases.

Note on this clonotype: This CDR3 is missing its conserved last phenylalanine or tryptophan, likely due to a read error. CDR3 nucleotide sequence: TGCAGTGCAGAGCCGGGACAGCCCCAGCATCTT. Its protein is CSAEPGQPQHL. The chain carries TRBV20-1 and TRBJ1-5; D unclear. V lost 6 bases and J 7 bases, leaving 10 bases between the germline ends. CDR1 is DFQATT and CDR2 is SNEGSKA in the germline V gene (reference sequence). This CDR3 has 11 amino acids.

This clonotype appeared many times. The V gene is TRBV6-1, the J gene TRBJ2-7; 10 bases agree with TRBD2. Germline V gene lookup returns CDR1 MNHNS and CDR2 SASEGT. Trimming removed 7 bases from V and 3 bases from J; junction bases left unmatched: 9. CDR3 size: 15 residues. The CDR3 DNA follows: TGTGCCAGCACCTCCCGACTAGCGGGCCTCTACGAGCAGTACTTC. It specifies CASTSRLAGLYEQYF.

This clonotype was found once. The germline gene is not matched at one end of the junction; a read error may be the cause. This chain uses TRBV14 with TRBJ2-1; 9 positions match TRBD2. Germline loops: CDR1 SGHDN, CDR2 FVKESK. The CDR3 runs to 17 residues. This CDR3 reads CASSQDLRLAVYTERFF. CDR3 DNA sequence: TGTGCCAGCAGCCAAGATCTGAGACTAGCGGTCTACACTGAGCGGTTCTTC.

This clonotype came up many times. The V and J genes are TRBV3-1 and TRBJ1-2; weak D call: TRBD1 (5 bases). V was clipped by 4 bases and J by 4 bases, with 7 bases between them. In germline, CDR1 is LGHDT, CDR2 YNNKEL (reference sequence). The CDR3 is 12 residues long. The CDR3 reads CASSRDSYGYTF. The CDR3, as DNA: TGTGCCAGCAGCCGAGACAGCTATGGCTACACCTTC.

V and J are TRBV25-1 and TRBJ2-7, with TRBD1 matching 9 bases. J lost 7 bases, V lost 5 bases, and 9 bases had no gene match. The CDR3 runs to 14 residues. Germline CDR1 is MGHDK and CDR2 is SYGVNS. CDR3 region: CASSNTGTGHEQYF. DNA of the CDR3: TGTGCCAGCAGTAACACCGGGACAGGGCATGAGCAGTACTTC.

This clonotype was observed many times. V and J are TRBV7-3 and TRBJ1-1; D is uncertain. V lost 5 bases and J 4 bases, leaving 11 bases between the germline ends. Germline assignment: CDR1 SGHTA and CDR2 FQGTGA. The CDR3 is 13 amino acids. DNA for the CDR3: TGTGCCAGCAGCGCCCAATGGGGCACTGAAGCTTTCTTT. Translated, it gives CASSAQWGTEAFF.

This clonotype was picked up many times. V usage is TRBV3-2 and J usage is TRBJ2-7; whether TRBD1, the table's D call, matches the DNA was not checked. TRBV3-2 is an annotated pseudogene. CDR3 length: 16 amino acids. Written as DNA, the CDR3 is TGTGCCAGCAGCCAAGATGTCGGAACCCCCCGCTACGAGCAGTACTTC. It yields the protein CASSQDVGTPRYEQYF.